This TCR beta chain was recorded in a study of metastatic and nonmetastatic thyroid tumors. Study-wide context: Blood and tumor or nodule tissue repertoires from malignant and benign thyroid patients were compared.

This clone was observed many times. Its antigen is unknown. Until they underwent thyroid surgery, no patient had received any treatment. Germline V lookup: CDR1 SNHLY, CDR2 FYNNEI. V was cut by 6 bases and J by 5 bases, with 18 bases left in between. This CDR3 has 15 residues. Study outcomes and limitations: According to reports, the diversity of TCR beta was significantly higher in malignant thyroid tumors than in benign nodules, and this held in both blood and tumor samples.

Authors' data handling: Using the CDR3 differences seen across clinicopathological groups, the authors built a distant-metastasis classifier for papillary thyroid cancer, which was meant to discriminate distant-metastatic patients. Using MiXCR, TCRdb reanalyzed the PCR reads. The authors' filters were not applied to this entry. The sample contains under 50,000 clones, 18% of which appear only once. The material sequenced was tumor tissue. This TCR came from a female donor with papillary thyroid cancer or a benign thyroid nodule (not recorded which). Some clones in this sample may be carry-over from other donors' samples. The V gene is TRBV2, the J gene TRBJ2-3, with a possible D match to TRBD2 (5 bases). Here the CDR3 reads CASSGRTQRQDTQYF. CDR3 coding DNA: TGTGCCAGCAGCGGTAGGACCCAGCGGCAAGATACGCAGTATTTT.